A selection of T cell receptor beta chains follows, all from one sample in a study of neurological immune-mediated disorders. TCRdb used MiXCR to reprocess the 5' RACE reads, holding one entry per CDR3 protein. The sample records about 30,000 distinct CDR3 sequences, about 16% being singletons. Source material: PBMCs. The source is a man between 65 and 80 years old in good health. CDR3s include the opening cysteine and the closing phenylalanine or tryptophan. D genes are given only for firm matches. Expanded clones get a size class; other rows say once, few or many, or leave the size out.

v_gene	j_gene	abundance	d_gene	CDR3nt	CDR3aa
TRBV9	TRBJ2-3	NA	NA	TGTGCCAGCAGCCCCGACAATCCGTCGGGGAGCACATATACGCATTATTTT	CASSPDNPSGSTYTHYF
TRBV2	TRBJ2-3	once	NA	TGTGCCAGCCACAGACAGATTACAGATACGCAGTATTTT	CASHRQITDTQYF
TRBV5-1	TRBJ1-6	many	TRBD1	TGCGCCAGCAGCCCGGGAGGACAGGGAAATTCACCCCTCCACTTT	CASSPGGQGNSPLHF
TRBV9	TRBJ1-6	NA	NA	TGTGCCAGCAGCGTAGGAGCCGGGGATTGGGATAATTCACCCCTCCACTTT	CASSVGAGDWDNSPLHF
TRBV29-1	TRBJ1-4	many	TRBD1	TGCAGCGTTGAAGATGGGACAGGGGGTGGAAAACTGTTTTTT	CSVEDGTGGGKLFF
TRBV4-1	TRBJ2-2	many	TRBD2	TGCGCCAGCAGCCAAGATCGAGGAGCGGGGGGCCCAGAGGAGAAGGGCACCGGGGAGCTGTTTTTT	CASSQDRGAGGPEEKGTGELFF
TRBV19	TRBJ1-1	many	NA	TGTGCCAGTAGTATCCAAACACGGGAGGAAGCTTTCTTT	CASSIQTREEAFF
TRBV24-1	TRBJ1-1	many	TRBD1	TGTGCCACCAGCCGACAGGGATTTTCGAGTGCTTTCTTT	CATSRQGFSSAFF
TRBV18	TRBJ2-5	many	TRBD1	TGTGCCAGCTCATTGAGGACAGGCCAGGGAGAGACCCAGTACTTC	CASSLRTGQGETQYF
TRBV7-2	TRBJ2-2	NA	NA	TGTGCCAGCAGTACTCGACCGAACACCGTGGAGCTGTTTTTT	CASSTRPNTVELFF
TRBV6-2/TRBV6-3	TRBJ2-1	NA	NA	TGTGCCAGCAGTTACGCGTCAGGGAAGGTCTTC	CASSYASGKVF
TRBV18	TRBJ2-3	many	NA	TGTGCCAGCTCACTATCCAGCGGGAGCACAGATACGCAGTATTTT	CASSLSSGSTDTQYF
TRBV12-3/TRBV12-4	TRBJ2-3	NA	TRBD2	TGTGCCAGCACCCTTTCGGGACTAGCTAGGAGGGGCAGCACAGATACGCAGTATTTT	CASTLSGLARRGSTDTQYF
TRBV21-1	TRBJ1-5	many	NA	TGTGCCAGCAGCCGGACAGGGTGTCAGCCCCAGCATTTT	CASSRTGCQPQHF
TRBV24-1	TRBJ2-2	many	NA	TGTGCCACCAGTGATTTACACAGCGCGAACACCGGGGAGCTGTTTTTT	CATSDLHSANTGELFF
TRBV24-1	TRBJ2-1	once	TRBD1	TGTGCCACCGGGACAGGGGCCTGCAATGAGCACTTCTTC	CATGTGACNEHFF
TRBV27	TRBJ2-1	many	TRBD1	TGTGCCAGCAGTTTATCAGTAGGGGGCATCAATGAGCAGTTCTTC	CASSLSVGGINEQFF
TRBV5-1	TRBJ2-7	many	TRBD1	TGCGCCAGCAGCCAGGGACAGGCAGAGGCGGAGCAGTACTTC	CASSQGQAEAEQYF
TRBV20-1	TRBJ2-4	many	NA	TGCAGTGCTAGAGATCGGCAGGGGACGAGCGACCTTCAGTACTTC	CSARDRQGTSDLQYF
TRBV6-6	TRBJ2-7	many	TRBD1	TGTGCCTCCCAGGACAGGGGGCTTTCCTACGAGCAGTACTTC	CASQDRGLSYEQYF
TRBV7-2	TRBJ2-3	NA	TRBD1	TGTGCCAGCAGCTTACAGTCCGGGACAGGGGGCTCGGATACGCAGTATTTT	CASSLQSGTGGSDTQYF
TRBV15	TRBJ2-7	many	NA	TGTGCCACCAGCCTACGGGGAGGAAAAACCTACGAGCAGTACTTC	CATSLRGGKTYEQYF
TRBV7-3	TRBJ2-1	many	NA	TGTGCCAGCAGCATTAGCGGTCAATCCTACAATGAGCAGTTCTTC	CASSISGQSYNEQFF
TRBV9	TRBJ1-6	many	NA	TGTGCCAGCAGCCTCAGGGAGAGCTCCTATAATTCACCCCTCCACTTT	CASSLRESSYNSPLHF
TRBV4-3	TRBJ2-7	medium-sized	TRBD1	TGCGCCAGCAGCCAAGAGCCCTCCGGGACAGGGGGCTCCTACGAGCAGTACTTC	CASSQEPSGTGGSYEQYF
TRBV5-5	TRBJ2-3	many	TRBD2	TGTGCCAGCAGCTTGGGACTAGCGGACACAGATACGCAGTATTTT	CASSLGLADTDTQYF
TRBV5-1	TRBJ1-2	many	TRBD1	TGCGCCAGCAGCAGCGGACAGGGGGGCTATGGCTACACCTTC	CASSSGQGGYGYTF
TRBV2	TRBJ1-1	NA	NA	TGTGCCAGCGCCGCATGGACTGAAGCTTTCTTT	CASAAWTEAFF
TRBV3-1	TRBJ2-2	many	TRBD1	TGTGCCAGCAGCCCCGGACAGGGGGTAGCCGGGGAGCTGTTTTTT	CASSPGQGVAGELFF
TRBV5-6	TRBJ2-1	many	NA	TGTGCCAGCAGCTTGGCCAGGACACTGGGCTCCTACAATGAGCAGTTCTTC	CASSLARTLGSYNEQFF
TRBV10-3	TRBJ2-7	medium-sized	NA	TGTGCCATCAGTGAGGACGGCTACGAGCAGTACTTC	CAISEDGYEQYF
TRBV9	TRBJ1-2	many	TRBD1	TGTGCCAGCAGCGTAGCCGACAGGGACTATGGCTACACCTTC	CASSVADRDYGYTF
TRBV20-1	TRBJ2-7	NA	TRBD2	TGCAGTGCCAGGAGCGGGAGTGCATACGAGCAGTACTTC	CSARSGSAYEQYF
TRBV10-3	TRBJ1-5	many	NA	TGTGCCATCAGCCAGGGGTATGGGAGCAATCAGCCCCAGCATTTT	CAISQGYGSNQPQHF
TRBV28	TRBJ2-7	NA	TRBD1	TGTGCCAGCAGTTTAAACAGGGGCTACTACGAGCAGTACTTC	CASSLNRGYYEQYF
TRBV7-3	TRBJ1-6	many	TRBD1	TGTGCCAGCAGCTTAACAGGGGGCGCCTATAATTCACCCCTCCACTTT	CASSLTGGAYNSPLHF
TRBV21-1	TRBJ2-2	many	NA	TGTGCCAGCAGCAAGGAGGGGAAGGCCGGGGAGCTGTTTTTT	CASSKEGKAGELFF
TRBV2	TRBJ2-7	medium-sized	NA	TGTGCCAGCAGTGGAGGCGGGACACGTTCCTCCTACGAGCAGTACTTC	CASSGGGTRSSYEQYF
TRBV7-2	TRBJ1-1	NA	NA	TGTGCCAGCAGCTCCAGGGCCGGGAACACTGAAGCTTTCTTT	CASSSRAGNTEAFF
TRBV20-1	TRBJ2-5	NA	NA	TGCAGTGCTAGACTACGGGAGACCCAGTACTTC	CSARLRETQYF
TRBV7-8	TRBJ1-4	once	NA	TGTGCCAGCAGCCACATCTCCCTGACTAATGAAAAACTGTTTTTT	CASSHISLTNEKLFF
TRBV5-1	TRBJ2-1	many	TRBD1	TGCGCCAGCAGCTTGACAGGGGGAGGCAATGAGCAGTTCTTC	CASSLTGGGNEQFF
TRBV6-2/TRBV6-3	TRBJ1-1	NA	NA	TGTGCCAGCACCCTCCCCGGGATACAGGAAACTTTCTTT	CASTLPGIQETFF